This T cell receptor (beta chain) was identified during a study of cytomegalovirus exposure and HLA in healthy donors. PCR primers comprised 60 Vbeta and 13 Jbeta primers. This table comes from immunoSEQ multiplex PCR, and its TCRdb copy is limited to in-frame clones, with some not included. The table lists roughly 90,000 clones, about four fifths of them singletons. The CDR3 spans 19 residues. Germline trimming cut 1 base from V and 5 bases from J; bases unmatched to any gene: 15. Germline-derived CDR1 and CDR2 are SGHTA and FQGNSA. Points from the study as a whole: Per a later analysis, HLA-associated TCR beta chains showed more clonal expansion than other, equally common TCR beta chains. The classifier was said to identify cytomegalovirus status with high specificity and sensitivity.

About this clone itself: Its antigen is undetermined.

The chain is built from TRBV7-2 and TRBJ2-2; 8 bases align to TRBD1. This receptor was identified in a man aged 30-40 years in good health and CMV-seronegative. The source material was PBMCs. CDR3 sequence: CASSLVPRTGTFGTGELFF. In nucleotides, the CDR3 is TGTGCCAGCAGCTTAGTTCCTAGGACAGGGACGTTTGGTACCGGGGAGCTGTTTTTT.